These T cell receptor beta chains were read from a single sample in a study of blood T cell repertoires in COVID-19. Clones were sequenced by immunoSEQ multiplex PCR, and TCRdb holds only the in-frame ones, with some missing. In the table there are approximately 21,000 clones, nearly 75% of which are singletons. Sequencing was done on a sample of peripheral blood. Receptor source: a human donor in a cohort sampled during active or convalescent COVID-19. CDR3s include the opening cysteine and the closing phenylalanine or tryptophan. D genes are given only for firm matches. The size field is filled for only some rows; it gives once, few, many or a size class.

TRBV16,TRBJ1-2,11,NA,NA,CASSQSVGYTF,TGTGCCAGCAGCCAATCCGTTGGCTACACCTTC
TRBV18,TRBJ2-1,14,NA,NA,CASFATSSYNEQFF,TGTGCCAGCTTTGCCACGAGCTCCTACAATGAGCAGTTCTTC
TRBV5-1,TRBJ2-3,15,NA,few,CASSLALGGTDTQYF,TGCGCCAGCAGCTTGGCATTAGGGGGCACAGATACGCAGTATTTT
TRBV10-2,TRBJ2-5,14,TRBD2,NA,CASRVAGRQETQYF,TGCGCCAGCAGGGTAGCGGGAAGGCAAGAGACCCAGTACTTC
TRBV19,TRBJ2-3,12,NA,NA,CASSIDTDTQYF,TGTGCCAGTTCCATAGACACAGATACGCAGTATTTT
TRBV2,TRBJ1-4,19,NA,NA,CASSRFREYSSRTNEKLFF,TGTGCCAGCAGTCGATTCCGGGAGTACTCATCTCGAACTAATGAAAAACTGTTTTTT
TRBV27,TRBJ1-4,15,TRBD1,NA,CASSLSGTGHEKLFF,TGTGCCAGCAGTTTAAGTGGGACAGGGCATGAAAAACTGTTTTTT
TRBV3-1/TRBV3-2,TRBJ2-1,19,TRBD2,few,CASSPRGSGGSSSYNEQFF,TGTGCCAGCAGCCCCCGGGGTAGCGGGGGATCTAGCTCCTACAATGAGCAGTTCTTC
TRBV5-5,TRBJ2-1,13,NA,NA,CASSQASYNEQFF,TGTGCCAGCAGCCAGGCGTCCTACAATGAGCAGTTCTTC
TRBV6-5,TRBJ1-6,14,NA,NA,CASSYAGLGSPLHF,TGTGCCAGCAGTTACGCGGGTCTGGGATCACCCCTCCACTTT
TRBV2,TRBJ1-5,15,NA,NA,CASSPGPIPNQPQHF,TGTGCCAGCAGCCCGGGTCCCATTCCCAATCAGCCCCAGCATTTT
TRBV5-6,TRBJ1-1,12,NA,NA,CASSLPRGEAFF,TGTGCCAGCAGCTTACCCCGGGGGGAAGCTTTCTTT
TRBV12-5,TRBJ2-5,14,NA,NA,CASGLSASRETQYF,TGTGCTAGTGGTTTGAGCGCGAGCAGAGAGACCCAGTACTTC
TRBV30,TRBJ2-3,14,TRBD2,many,CAWSRGLATDTQYF,TGTGCCTGGAGTAGGGGACTAGCAACAGATACGCAGTATTTT
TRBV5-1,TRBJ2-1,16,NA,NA,CASYLRAGSSYNEQFF,TGCGCCAGCTATCTAAGGGCTGGGAGCTCCTACAATGAGCAGTTCTTC
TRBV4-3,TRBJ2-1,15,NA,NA,CASSQVGAPSNEQFF,TGCGCCAGCAGCCAAGTTGGAGCGCCGTCCAATGAGCAGTTCTTC
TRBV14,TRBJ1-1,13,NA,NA,CASSQGTRTEAFF,TGTGCCAGCAGCCAAGGGACACGGACTGAAGCTTTCTTT
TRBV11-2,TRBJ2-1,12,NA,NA,CASGTWDNEQFF,TGTGCCAGCGGGACTTGGGACAATGAGCAGTTCTTC
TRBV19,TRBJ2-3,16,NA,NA,CASSSGTRMSTDTQYF,TGTGCCAGTAGTTCTGGGACACGGATGAGCACAGATACGCAGTATTTT
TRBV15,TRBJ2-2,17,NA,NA,CATSRDLAGAKTGELFF,TGTGCCACCAGCAGAGATCTCGCAGGGGCGAAGACCGGGGAGCTGTTTTTT
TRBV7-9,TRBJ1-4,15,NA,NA,CASSLEAGINEKLFF,TGTGCCAGCAGCTTAGAGGCCGGGATAAATGAAAAACTGTTTTTT
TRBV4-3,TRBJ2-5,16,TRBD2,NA,CASSHTPGLAQETQYF,TGCGCCAGCAGCCACACTCCGGGACTAGCTCAAGAGACCCAGTACTTC
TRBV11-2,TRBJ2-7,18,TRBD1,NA,CASSPIARRTGSGYEQYF,TGTGCCAGCAGCCCAATAGCGCGGAGGACAGGGTCCGGGTACGAGCAGTACTTC
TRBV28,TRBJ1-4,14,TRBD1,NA,CASSTGGTNEKLFF,TGTGCCAGCAGTACAGGGGGGACTAATGAAAAACTGTTTTTT
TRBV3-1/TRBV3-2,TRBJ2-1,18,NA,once,CASSQYHPLRSPYNEQFF,TGTGCCAGCAGCCAGTACCACCCCTTGCGGTCACCGTACAATGAGCAGTTCTTC
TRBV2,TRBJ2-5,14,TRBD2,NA,CATSSGRGGETQYF,TGTGCCACCTCTTCGGGGAGGGGAGGGGAGACCCAGTACTTC
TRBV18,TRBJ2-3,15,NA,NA,CASSPPEGSADTQYF,TGTGCCAGCTCACCTCCGGAGGGCTCGGCAGATACGCAGTATTTT
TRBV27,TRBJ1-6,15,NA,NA,CASSLGQTYNSPLHF,TGTGCCAGCAGTTTAGGGCAGACGTATAATTCACCCCTCCACTTT
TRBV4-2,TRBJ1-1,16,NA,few,CASSQLLAVRNTEAFF,TGTGCCAGCAGCCAACTCTTAGCCGTACGAAACACTGAAGCTTTCTTT
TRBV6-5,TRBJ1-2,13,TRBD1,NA,CASSRQGADGYTF,TGTGCCAGCAGCAGACAGGGGGCAGACGGCTACACCTTC
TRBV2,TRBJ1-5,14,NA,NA,CASSGGLLNQPQHF,TGTGCCAGCAGTGGGGGGCTTTTAAATCAGCCCCAGCATTTT
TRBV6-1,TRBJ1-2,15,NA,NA,CASSEPARVFGGYTF,TGTGCCAGCAGTGAACCTGCCAGGGTCTTTGGTGGCTACACCTTC
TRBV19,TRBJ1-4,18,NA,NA,CASSSNSRALLKYEKLFF,TGTGCCAGTAGTAGTAATAGCAGGGCCCTACTTAAGTATGAAAAACTGTTTTTT
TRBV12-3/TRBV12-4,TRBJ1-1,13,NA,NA,CASSLDSNTEAFF,TGTGCCAGCAGCCTGGACAGTAACACTGAAGCTTTCTTT